The next 21 T cell receptor beta chains were all read from a single sample in a study of blood T cell repertoires in COVID-19. Clones were sequenced by immunoSEQ multiplex PCR, and TCRdb holds only the in-frame ones, with some missing. The data hold tens of thousands of clones, with roughly 87% observed a single time. Material for sequencing was peripheral blood. The source is a human donor in a cohort sampled during active COVID-19.

The chain employs TRBV11-3 and TRBJ1-2; D is unclear. The germline V gene encodes CDR1 SGHNT and CDR2 YENEEA. Trimming removed 1 base at V and 3 bases at J, with 9 bases between. This CDR3 has 14 amino acids. The CDR3 sequence is CASSLGFQDYGYTF. CDR3 in DNA: TGTGCCAGCAGCTTAGGGTTCCAGGACTATGGCTACACCTTC.

The J gene is TRBJ1-2, the V gene TRBV28, with TRBD1 matching 9 bases. Germline CDR1 and CDR2: MDHEN and SYDVKM. This CDR3 spans 16 amino acids. V was clipped by 5 bases and J by 6 bases; unmatched bases: 13. Written as DNA, the CDR3 is TGTGCCAGCAGTGTCTCAACAGGGGGCCGCCTTCATGGCTACACCTTC. This sequence encodes CASSVSTGGRLHGYTF.

This chain links TRBV6-5 with TRBJ1-5; D remains ambiguous. The CDR3 is 12 amino acids. V shed 4 bases and J shed 4 bases, with 5 bases lying between them. Germline CDR1 reads MNHEY; CDR2 reads SVGAGI. The chain's CDR3 is CASSFKNQPQHF. In DNA, the CDR3 is TGTGCCAGCAGTTTTAAAAATCAGCCCCAGCATTTT.

This clone came up a few times. The genes are TRBV2 and TRBJ1-4; D perhaps matches TRBD1 (5 bases). V lost 9 bases and J 1 base, leaving 15 bases between the germline ends. Germline V gene data show CDR1 as SNHLY and CDR2 as FYNNEI. The CDR3 is made up of 15 amino acids. The CDR3: CASGTLEITNEKLFF. For the CDR3, the DNA is TGTGCCAGTGGGACTCTAGAGATAACTAATGAAAAACTGTTTTTT.

This chain uses TRBV7-8 with TRBJ2-1, with 7 positions matching TRBD1. Losses at the gene ends were 1 base for V and 1 base for J; bases not matched to a gene: 1. The CDR3 runs to 15 residues. CDR1 and CDR2 (germline): SGHVS, FQNEAQ. For the CDR3, the DNA is TGTGCCAGCAGCTTAGGACAGGGTTCCTACAATGAGCAGTTCTTC. Its protein product is CASSLGQGSYNEQFF.

The chain combines TRBV18 with TRBJ1-4; 7 positions match TRBD1. V lost 7 bases, J lost 5 bases, and 10 bases stayed unmatched. From germline, CDR1 is KGHSH and CDR2 LQKENI. CDR3 length: 15 residues. CDR3 DNA sequence: TGTGCCAGCTACAAGAGTGCAGGGGGGAATGAAAAACTGTTTTTT. Protein: CASYKSAGGNEKLFF.

V gene TRBV11-3 combines with J gene TRBJ2-5; 8 bases agree with TRBD1. The germline V gene has CDR1 SGHNT and CDR2 YENEEA. With V trimmed by 4 bases and J by 6 bases, 4 bases remained unmatched. The CDR3 sequence is 13 residues long. The CDR3 DNA follows: TGTGCCAGCAGCTCCCAGGGGGCAAAGACCCAGTACTTC. Protein product: CASSSQGAKTQYF.

For the CDR3, the DNA is TGTGCCAGCTCACCCCTCGGACAGGGGGAAACCTACGAGCAGTACTTC. Protein product: CASSPLGQGETYEQYF. This rearrangement joins TRBV18 to TRBJ2-7; 10 bases are shared with TRBD1. The germline V gene encodes CDR1 KGHSH and CDR2 LQKENI. The CDR3 extends over 16 amino acids. J lost 2 bases, V lost 3 bases, and 7 bases had no gene match.

The chain uses TRBV19 and TRBJ2-2; 12 bases agree with TRBD1. V lost 5 bases and J lost 3; bases outside the gene matches: 10. This CDR3 has 18 residues. The germline V gene encodes CDR1 LNHDA and CDR2 SQIVND (reference sequence). CDR3 in DNA: TGTGCCAGTAGTGGGGGACAGGGGGCGATCAGGCACACCGGGGAGCTGTTTTTT. Translating gives CASSGGQGAIRHTGELFF.

This clone appeared once. The chain links TRBV19 to TRBJ1-5, with D perhaps TRBD1 (5 bases). The CDR3 spans 13 residues. The V and J ends lost 3 bases and 7 bases respectively, with 10 bases between them. Germline-derived CDR1 and CDR2 are LNHDA and SQIVND (reference sequence). The CDR3 region has the DNA TGTGCCAGTAGTATGGAGGGGCGGCAGCCCCAGCATTTT. Translating it yields CASSMEGRQPQHF. The complete variable domain, with remaining parts taken from reference TRBV19 and TRBJ1-5, reads DGGITQSPKYLFRKEGQNVTLSCEQNLNHDAMYWYRQDPGQGLRLIYYSQIVNDFQKGDIAEGYSVSREKKESFPLTVTSAQKNPTAFYLCASSMEGRQPQHFGDGTRLSIL.

This rearrangement joins TRBV6-5 to TRBJ2-4; D perhaps matches TRBD1 (6 bases). Trimming stripped 4 bases from V and 3 bases from J, with 10 bases between. From germline, CDR1 is MNHEY and CDR2 SVGAGI. This CDR3 contains 14 residues. CDR3 sequence (DNA): TGTGCCAGCAGTTTAGCACAGGGCAAAAACATTCAGTACTTC. Amino acid sequence: CASSLAQGKNIQYF.

The chain is built from TRBV12-5 and TRBJ1-3; a possible D gene is TRBD1 (5 bases). V dropped 0 bases and J dropped 1 base, with 7 bases sitting between them. CDR3 length equals 15 residues. Germline V gene sequence: CDR1 LGHNT, CDR2 FRNRAP. Here the CDR3 reads CASGLVRGSGNTIYF. The DNA of the CDR3 is TGTGCTAGTGGTTTGGTACGGGGGTCTGGAAACACCATATATTTT.

The chain employs TRBV7-9 and TRBJ1-2, with a possible D match to TRBD1 (5 bases). V was cut by 0 bases and J by 8 bases, with 13 bases left in between. The CDR3 loop spans 14 amino acids. CDR1 and CDR2 (germline): SEHNR, FQNEAQ (reference sequence). CDR3 bases: TGTGCCAGCAGCTTAGCCGCAGGGATGGGAGGCTACACCTTC. It translates to CASSLAAGMGGYTF.

The CDR3, as DNA: TGTGCCATCAGCCCGGGACTAGCGGGAGTACGGCAGTTCTTC. Translated: CAISPGLAGVRQFF. V is TRBV10-3 and J is TRBJ2-1, with 14 bases fitting TRBD2. V trimming: 6 bases; J trimming: 12 bases; junction bases outside the gene matches: 7. Germline V CDR1 and CDR2: ENHRY, SYGVKD. The CDR3 runs to 14 residues.

This clone was observed a few times. V and J are TRBV6-5 and TRBJ1-1; D might be TRBD1 (6 bases). V lost 8 bases, J lost 6 bases, and 19 bases lay in between. This CDR3 is built from 14 residues. Germline CDR1 MNHEY, CDR2 SVGAGI. CDR3 DNA: TGTGCCAGCCTCCGGGACAACGGACGGTCTGAAGCTTTCTTT. As protein: CASLRDNGRSEAFF.

DNA for the CDR3: TGTGCCAGCAGCTTAGGGTCCCTAACTCTAAAGACCCAGTACTTC. Translated, it gives CASSLGSLTLKTQYF. The chain employs TRBV7-9 and TRBJ2-5; D gene unclear. V shed 1 base and J shed 6 bases, with 15 bases lying between them. Germline-derived CDR1 and CDR2 are SEHNR and FQNEAQ (reference sequence). The CDR3 consists of 15 residues.

This clone was seen more than once but under ten times. The chain couples TRBV19 to TRBJ2-1; 8 bases are shared with TRBD1. Germline trimming cut 4 bases from V and 5 bases from J; bases unmatched to any gene: 13. CDR3 length: 17 amino acids. Per germline, CDR1 LNHDA and CDR2 SQIVND (reference sequence). Here the CDR3 reads CASSKPRQGSLDNEQFF. CDR3 DNA sequence: TGTGCCAGTAGTAAGCCCCGACAGGGGTCGCTCGACAATGAGCAGTTCTTC.

This chain joins TRBV5-1 and TRBJ1-4; 8 positions match TRBD1. Germline trimming cut 3 bases from V and 7 bases from J; bases unmatched to any gene: 5. Germline values: CDR1 SGHRS, CDR2 YFSETQ. This CDR3 is 14 amino acids long. Here the CDR3 reads CASSSGGAGEKLFF. CDR3 nucleotides: TGCGCCAGCAGCTCAGGGGGCGCGGGTGAAAAACTGTTTTTT.

The V gene is TRBV6-5, the J gene TRBJ2-7, with D perhaps TRBD1 (6 bases). V lost 0 bases, J lost 0 bases, and 6 bases lay in between. In germline, CDR1 is MNHEY, CDR2 SVGAGI. This CDR3 contains 14 residues. The CDR3 DNA reads as TGTGCCAGCAGTTACTCGGACAGCTCCTACGAGCAGTACTTC. Translated: CASSYSDSSYEQYF.

The CDR3 DNA reads as TGTGCCAGCAGCATTAGCGGGGGAACCGGGGAGCTGTTTTTT. Protein sequence: CASSISGGTGELFF. V is TRBV7-3 and J is TRBJ2-2; 9 bases align to TRBD2. The CDR3 is 14 residues long. Trimming took 5 bases from V and 5 from J; bases not matched to a gene: 3. In germline, CDR1 is SGHTA, CDR2 FQGTGA.

J is TRBJ2-3 and V is TRBV5-1, with TRBD2 matching 14 bases. CDR1 is SGHRS, CDR2 YFSETQ, per germline. V lost 4 bases, J lost 3 bases, and 13 bases stayed unmatched. CDR3 length: 19 amino acids. In DNA, the CDR3 is TGCGCCAGCAGCCCTCTCGGACTAGCGGGAGGCCTTATAACAGATACGCAGTATTTT. Its translation is CASSPLGLAGGLITDTQYF. The whole variable domain, filled in from reference TRBV5-1 and TRBJ2-3, reads KAGVTQTPRYLIKTRGQQVTLSCSPISGHRSVSWYQQTPGQGLQFLFEYFSETQRNKGNFPGRFSGRQFSNSRSEMNVSTLELGDSALYLCASSPLGLAGGLITDTQYFGPGTRLTVL.